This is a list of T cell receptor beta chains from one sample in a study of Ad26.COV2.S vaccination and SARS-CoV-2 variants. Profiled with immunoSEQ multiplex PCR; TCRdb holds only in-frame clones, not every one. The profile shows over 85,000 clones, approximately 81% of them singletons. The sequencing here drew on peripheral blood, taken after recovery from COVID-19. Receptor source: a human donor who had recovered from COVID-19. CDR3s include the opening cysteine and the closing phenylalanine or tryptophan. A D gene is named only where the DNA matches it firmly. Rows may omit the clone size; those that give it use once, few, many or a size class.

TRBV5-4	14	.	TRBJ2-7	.	TGTGCCAGCAGCCCAAGACAAAGTCTCGGCGAGCAGTACTTC	CASSPRQSLGEQYF
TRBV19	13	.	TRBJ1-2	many	TGTGCCAGTAGTATGACCAGGGTCCATGGCTACACCTTC	CASSMTRVHGYTF
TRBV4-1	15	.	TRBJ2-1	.	TGCGCCAGCAGCCAAGGGCTTACTCCCTACAATGAGCAGTTCTTC	CASSQGLTPYNEQFF
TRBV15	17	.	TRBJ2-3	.	TGTGCCACCAGCAGAGATCTCCTCTCTTTCCGCACAGATACGCAGTATTTT	CATSRDLLSFRTDTQYF
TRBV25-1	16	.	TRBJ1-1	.	TGTGCCAGCAGTGACCTGGGACGGAGGGAATATACTGAAGCTTTCTTT	CASSDLGRREYTEAFF
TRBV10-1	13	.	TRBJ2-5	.	TGCGCCAGCAGTGAAGGGCACCAAGAGACCCAGTACTTC	CASSEGHQETQYF
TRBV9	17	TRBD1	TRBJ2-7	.	TGTGCCAGCAGCGTGGGACAGGTCGTGGGAGTCCCCTACGAGCAGTACTTC	CASSVGQVVGVPYEQYF
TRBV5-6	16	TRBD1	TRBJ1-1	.	TGTGCCAGCAGCGTGGGGACAGGGAGGGTGAACACTGAAGCTTTCTTT	CASSVGTGRVNTEAFF
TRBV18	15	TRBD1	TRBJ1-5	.	TGTGCCAGCTCGTACCGGACAGGAACCGATCAGCCCCAGCATTTT	CASSYRTGTDQPQHF
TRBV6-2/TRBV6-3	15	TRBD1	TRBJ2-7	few	TGTGCCAGCAGTTCCTCGCCAGGGGGTGTCTACGAGCAGTACTTC	CASSSSPGGVYEQYF
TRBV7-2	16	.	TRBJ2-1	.	TGTGCCAGCAGCTACCCCCCCCGGGGTTCCTACAATGAGCAGTTCTTC	CASSYPPRGSYNEQFF
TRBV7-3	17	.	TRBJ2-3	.	TGTGCCAGCAGCTCCAGCCGCACAGGGTTAGCGGCAGATACGCAGTATTTT	CASSSSRTGLAADTQYF
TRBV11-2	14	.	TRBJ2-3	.	TGTGCCAGCAGCTTGACCGTCAGCACAGATACGCAGTATTTT	CASSLTVSTDTQYF
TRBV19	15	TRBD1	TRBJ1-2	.	TGTGCCAGTAGTATAAGACAGGGTTCCGACTATGGCTACACCTTC	CASSIRQGSDYGYTF
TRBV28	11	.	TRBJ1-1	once	TGTGCCAGCAGTTTAGCCCCTGAAGCTTTCTTT	CASSLAPEAFF
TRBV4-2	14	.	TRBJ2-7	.	TGTGCCAGCAGCCGGGAGGGACAGACCTACGAGCAGTACTTC	CASSREGQTYEQYF
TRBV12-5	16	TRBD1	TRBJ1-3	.	TGTGCTAGTGGTACCCAGGGGGGGCATCTTATAGACACCATATATTTT	CASGTQGGHLIDTIYF
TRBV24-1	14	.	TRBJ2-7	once	TGTGCCACCAGTGATGTCCGGGACAATTACGAGCAGTACTTC	CATSDVRDNYEQYF
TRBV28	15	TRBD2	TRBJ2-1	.	TGTGCCAGCAGCCACGAGACTAGCAGCTACAATGAGCAGTTCTTC	CASSHETSSYNEQFF
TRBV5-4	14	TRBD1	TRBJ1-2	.	TGTGCCAGCAGCCCGGACAGGGGGAACTATGGCTACACCTTC	CASSPDRGNYGYTF
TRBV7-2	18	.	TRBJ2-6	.	TGTGCCAGCAGCTTAGGTGGCAGGGGAGGGACTGGGGCCAACGTCCTGACTTTC	CASSLGGRGGTGANVLTF
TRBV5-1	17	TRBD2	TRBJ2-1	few	TGCGCCAGCAGCTTGGCCCCCGCTAGCGGGAGTCTGAATGAGCAGTTCTTC	CASSLAPASGSLNEQFF
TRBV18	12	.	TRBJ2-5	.	TGTGCCAGCTCACCAATTGGAGAGACCCAGTACTTC	CASSPIGETQYF
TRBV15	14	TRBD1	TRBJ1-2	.	TGTGCCACCAGCTCAAGGGGGCAGGGCTATGGCTACACCTTC	CATSSRGQGYGYTF
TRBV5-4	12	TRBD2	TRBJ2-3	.	TGTGCCGTTAGCGGGGCTCAGGATACGCAGTATTTT	CAVSGAQDTQYF
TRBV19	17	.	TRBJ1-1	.	TGTGCCAGTAGTATATCTTATCGGGCAGCGATGAACACTGAAGCTTTCTTT	CASSISYRAAMNTEAFF
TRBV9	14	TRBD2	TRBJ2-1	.	TGTGCCAGCAGCGCCCCTAGCGGTTCCAATGAGCAGTTCTTC	CASSAPSGSNEQFF
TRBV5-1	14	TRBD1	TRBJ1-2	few	TGCGCCAGCAGCTTGGGGGGGACAGGGCGAGGCTACACCTTC	CASSLGGTGRGYTF